The clone carrying this TCR beta chain occurred once. Antigen specificity is unknown. Trimming left V 6 bases short and J 6 bases short, with 15 bases between. CDR1 is MNHEY and CDR2 is SMNVEV in the germline V gene (reference sequence). The length of the CDR3 is 14 residues. Alongside a J-beta primer mix, a sample-barcoded 5' primer served in a second PCR lasting roughly 6 to 12 cycles. TCRdb itself ran the 5' RACE reads through MiXCR, one entry per CDR3 protein. The sample shows around 1.5 million distinct CDR3 sequences, around 36% of them seen only once. This sample was included in a study of blood T cells in healthy people across ages. The study, taken as a whole, reports: Possibly, changes in expanded clonotypes were confounded because donor CMV status was unknown.

The sample consisted of blood. The clonotype originates from a woman aged 25 to 39 in good health. This sequence joins TRBV27 and TRBJ2-1; D is ambiguous. The DNA for the CDR3 is TGTGCCAGCAGGATCGGACCAATCCCCAATGAGCAGTTCTTC. Translating it yields CASRIGPIPNEQFF.